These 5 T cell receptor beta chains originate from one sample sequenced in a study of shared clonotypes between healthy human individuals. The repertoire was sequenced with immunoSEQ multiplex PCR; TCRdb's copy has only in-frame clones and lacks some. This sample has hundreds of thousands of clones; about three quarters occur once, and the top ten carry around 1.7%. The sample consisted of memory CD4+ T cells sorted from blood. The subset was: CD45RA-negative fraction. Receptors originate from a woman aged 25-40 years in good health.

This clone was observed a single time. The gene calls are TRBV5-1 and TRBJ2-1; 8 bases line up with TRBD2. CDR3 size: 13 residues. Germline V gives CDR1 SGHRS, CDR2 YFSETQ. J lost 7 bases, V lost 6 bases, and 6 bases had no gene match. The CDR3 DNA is TGCGCCAGCACTCCTAGCGGGCTAAATGAGCAGTTCTTC. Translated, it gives CASTPSGLNEQFF.

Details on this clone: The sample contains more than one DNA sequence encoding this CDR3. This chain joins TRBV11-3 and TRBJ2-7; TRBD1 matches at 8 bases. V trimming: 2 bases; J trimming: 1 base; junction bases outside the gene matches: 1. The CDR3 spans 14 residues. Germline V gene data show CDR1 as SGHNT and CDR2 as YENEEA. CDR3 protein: CASSLRQGSYEQYF. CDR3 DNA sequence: TGTGCCAGCAGCTTACGACAGGGGTCCTACGAGCAGTACTTC.

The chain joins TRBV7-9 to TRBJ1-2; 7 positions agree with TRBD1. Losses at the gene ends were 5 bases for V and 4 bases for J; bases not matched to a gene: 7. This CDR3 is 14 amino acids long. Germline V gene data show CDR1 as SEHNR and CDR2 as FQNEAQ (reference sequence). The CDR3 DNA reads TGTGCCAGCAGCCCGGGAGACAGGGTCTATGGCTACACCTTC. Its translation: CASSPGDRVYGYTF.

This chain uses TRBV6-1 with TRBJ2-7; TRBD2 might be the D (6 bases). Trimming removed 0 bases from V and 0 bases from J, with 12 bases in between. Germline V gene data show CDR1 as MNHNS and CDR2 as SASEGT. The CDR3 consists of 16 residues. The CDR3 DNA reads TGTGCCAGCAGTGAAGCGTCGGACGGGAGCTCCTACGAGCAGTACTTC. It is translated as CASSEASDGSSYEQYF.

CDR3 protein: CASIREGDTQYF. CDR3 bases: TGTGCCAGCATAAGGGAGGGAGATACGCAGTATTTT. This chain joins TRBV6-1 and TRBJ2-3, with 7 bases fitting TRBD2. The CDR3 contains 12 residues. Germline lookup yields CDR1 MNHNS and CDR2 SASEGT. The J segment lost 5 bases and the V segment lost 7 bases, leaving 3 bases of the junction unmatched.